The 2 T cell receptor beta chains below all came from one sample that was sequenced in a study of T-cell memory formation after mild COVID-19. Via MiXCR, TCRdb re-called the 5' RACE reads, giving one row per CDR3 protein. The sample yields approximately 350,000 distinct CDR3 sequences, approximately 12% seen once. The sequencing sample was made of PBMCs or a T cell subset sorted from them (not recorded which). The receptors were sampled from a man between 18 and 29 years old who had mild COVID-19 (a few samples of this study predate the infection). Cell type and time point are not known.

This chain connects TRBV7-8 to TRBJ2-3, with 11 positions matching TRBD2. Trimming cost V 2 bases and J 5 bases; bases outside gene matches: 6. CDR3 length: 16 amino acids. Germline V CDR1 and CDR2: SGHVS, FQNEAQ. DNA for the CDR3: TGTGCCAGCAGCTTACGTACTAGCGGGAGTATAGATACGCAGTATTTT. Protein: CASSLRTSGSIDTQYF.

This clonotype occurred a few times. The chain is built from TRBV13 and TRBJ2-3; the D is unclear. V shed 1 base and J shed 2 bases, with 13 bases lying between them. This CDR3 is built from 16 residues. Germline V gene sequence: CDR1 PRHDT, CDR2 FYEKMQ (reference sequence). The CDR3 region has the DNA TGTGCCAGCAGCTTAGCCGAAAGAGGCAACACAGATACGCAGTATTTT. It yields the protein CASSLAERGNTDTQYF. The variable domain in full, with the rest retrieved from reference TRBV13 and TRBJ2-3, is AAGVIQSPRHLIKEKRETATLKCYPIPRHDTVYWYQQGPGQDPQFLISFYEKMQSDKGSIPDRFSAQQFSDYHSELNMSSLELGDSALYFCASSLAERGNTDTQYFGPGTRLTVL.